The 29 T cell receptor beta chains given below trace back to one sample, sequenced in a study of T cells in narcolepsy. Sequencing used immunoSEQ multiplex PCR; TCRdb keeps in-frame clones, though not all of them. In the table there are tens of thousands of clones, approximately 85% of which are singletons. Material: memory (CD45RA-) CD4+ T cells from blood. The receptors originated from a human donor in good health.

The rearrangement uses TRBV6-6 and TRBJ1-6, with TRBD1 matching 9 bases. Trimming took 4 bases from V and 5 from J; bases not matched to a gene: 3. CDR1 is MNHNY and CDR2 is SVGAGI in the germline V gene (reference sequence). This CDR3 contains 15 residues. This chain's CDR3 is CASSLQGADNSPLHF. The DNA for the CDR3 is TGTGCCAGCAGTTTACAGGGGGCGGATAATTCACCCCTCCACTTT.

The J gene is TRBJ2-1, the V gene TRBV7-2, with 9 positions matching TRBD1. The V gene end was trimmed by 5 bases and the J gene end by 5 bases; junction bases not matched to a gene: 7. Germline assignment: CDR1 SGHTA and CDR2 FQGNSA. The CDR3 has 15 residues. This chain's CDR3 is CASSNRQGVHNEQFF. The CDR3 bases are TGTGCCAGCAGCAACAGACAGGGGGTTCACAATGAGCAGTTCTTC.

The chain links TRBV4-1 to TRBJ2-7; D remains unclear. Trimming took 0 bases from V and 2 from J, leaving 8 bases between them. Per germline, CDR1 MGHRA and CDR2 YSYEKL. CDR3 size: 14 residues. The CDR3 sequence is CASSQDTTAYEQYF. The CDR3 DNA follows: TGCGCCAGCAGCCAAGATACCACTGCCTACGAGCAGTACTTC.

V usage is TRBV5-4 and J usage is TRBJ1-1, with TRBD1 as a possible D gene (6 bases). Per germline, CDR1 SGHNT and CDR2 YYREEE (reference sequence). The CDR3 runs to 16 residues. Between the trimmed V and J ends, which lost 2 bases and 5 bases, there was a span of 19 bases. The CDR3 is CASSFLDRPPGTEAFF. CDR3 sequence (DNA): TGTGCCAGCAGCTTCCTCGACAGGCCGCCGGGAACTGAAGCTTTCTTT.

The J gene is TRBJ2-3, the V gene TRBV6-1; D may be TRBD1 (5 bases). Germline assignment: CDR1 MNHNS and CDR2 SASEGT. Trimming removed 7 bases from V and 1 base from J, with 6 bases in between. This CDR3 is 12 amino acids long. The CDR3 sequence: CASTRGTDTQYF. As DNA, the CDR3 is TGTGCCAGCACCAGGGGCACAGATACGCAGTATTTT.

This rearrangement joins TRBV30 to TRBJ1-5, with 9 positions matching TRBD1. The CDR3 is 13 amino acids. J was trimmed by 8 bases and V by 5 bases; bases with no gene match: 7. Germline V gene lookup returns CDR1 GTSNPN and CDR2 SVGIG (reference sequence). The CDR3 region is CAWETGGGKPQHF. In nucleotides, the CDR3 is TGTGCCTGGGAGACAGGGGGAGGGAAGCCCCAGCATTTT.

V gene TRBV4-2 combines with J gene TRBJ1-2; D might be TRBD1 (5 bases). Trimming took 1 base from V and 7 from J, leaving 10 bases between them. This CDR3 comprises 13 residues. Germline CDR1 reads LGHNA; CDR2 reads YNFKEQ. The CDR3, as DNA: TGTGCCAGCAGCCAAGTAAGGGGCCCTGGCTACACCTTC. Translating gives CASSQVRGPGYTF.

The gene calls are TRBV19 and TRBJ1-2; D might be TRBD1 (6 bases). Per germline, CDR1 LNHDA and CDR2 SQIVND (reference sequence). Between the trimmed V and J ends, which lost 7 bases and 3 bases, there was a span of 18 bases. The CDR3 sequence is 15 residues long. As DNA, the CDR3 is TGTGCCAGTACGAGGACAGCCCGTGGCGACTATGGCTACACCTTC. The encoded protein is CASTRTARGDYGYTF.

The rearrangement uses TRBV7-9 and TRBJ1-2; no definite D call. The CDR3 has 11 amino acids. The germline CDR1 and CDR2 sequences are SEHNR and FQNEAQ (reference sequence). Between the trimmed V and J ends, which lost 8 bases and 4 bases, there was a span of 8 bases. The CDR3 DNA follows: TGTGCCAGCTCTCCAAGCTATGGCTACACCTTC. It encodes CASSPSYGYTF.

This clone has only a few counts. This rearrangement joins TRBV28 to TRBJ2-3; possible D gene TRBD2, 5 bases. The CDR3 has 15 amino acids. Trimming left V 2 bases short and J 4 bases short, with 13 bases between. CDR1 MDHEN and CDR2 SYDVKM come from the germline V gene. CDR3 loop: CASSLRRMQADTQYF. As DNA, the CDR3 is TGTGCCAGCAGTTTAAGGAGGATGCAGGCAGATACGCAGTATTTT.

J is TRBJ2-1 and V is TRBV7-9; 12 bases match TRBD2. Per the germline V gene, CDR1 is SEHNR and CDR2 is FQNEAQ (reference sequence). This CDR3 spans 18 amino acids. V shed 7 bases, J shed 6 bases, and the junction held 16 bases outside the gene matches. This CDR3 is CASKEIQGRTSGVNEQFF. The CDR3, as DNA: TGTGCCAGCAAAGAGATACAGGGGAGGACTAGCGGGGTCAATGAGCAGTTCTTC.

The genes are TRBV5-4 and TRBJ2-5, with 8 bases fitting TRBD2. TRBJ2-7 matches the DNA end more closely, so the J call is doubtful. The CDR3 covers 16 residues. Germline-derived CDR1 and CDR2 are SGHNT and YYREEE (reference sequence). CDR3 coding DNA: TGTGCCAGCAGCGACCCCGGGCTAGCGGGCCTCTACGAGCAGTACTTC. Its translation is CASSDPGLAGLYEQYF.

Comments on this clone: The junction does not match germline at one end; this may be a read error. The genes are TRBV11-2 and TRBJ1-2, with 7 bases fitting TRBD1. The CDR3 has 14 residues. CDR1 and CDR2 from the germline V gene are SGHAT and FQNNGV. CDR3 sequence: CASSLVSRRTGDNF. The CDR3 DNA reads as TGTGCCAGCAGCTTAGTCTCACGGCGGACAGGAGATAACTTC.

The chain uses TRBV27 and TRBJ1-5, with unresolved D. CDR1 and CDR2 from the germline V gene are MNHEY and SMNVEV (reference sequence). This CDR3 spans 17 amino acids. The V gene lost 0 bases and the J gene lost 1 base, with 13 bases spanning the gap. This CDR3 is CASSLSKVGESNQPQHF. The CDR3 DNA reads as TGTGCCAGCAGTTTATCAAAAGTTGGTGAAAGCAATCAGCCCCAGCATTTT.

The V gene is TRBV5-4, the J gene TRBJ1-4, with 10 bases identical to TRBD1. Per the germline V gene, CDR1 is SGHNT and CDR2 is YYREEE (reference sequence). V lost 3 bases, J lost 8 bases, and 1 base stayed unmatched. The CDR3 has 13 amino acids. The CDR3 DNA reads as TGTGCCAGCAGCTCGGACAGGGGGGAAAAACTGTTTTTT. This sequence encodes CASSSDRGEKLFF.

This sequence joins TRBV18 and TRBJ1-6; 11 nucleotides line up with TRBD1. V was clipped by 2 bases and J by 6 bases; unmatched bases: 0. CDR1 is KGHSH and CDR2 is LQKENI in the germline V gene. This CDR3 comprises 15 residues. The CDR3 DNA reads TGTGCCAGCTCACCAGGGACAGGGGGTAATTCACCCCTCCACTTT. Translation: CASSPGTGGNSPLHF.

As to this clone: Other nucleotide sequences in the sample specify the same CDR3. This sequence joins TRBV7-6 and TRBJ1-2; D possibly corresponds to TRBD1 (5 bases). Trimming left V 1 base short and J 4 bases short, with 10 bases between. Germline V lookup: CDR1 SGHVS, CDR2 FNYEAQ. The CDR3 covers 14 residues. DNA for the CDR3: TGTGCCAGCAGCTTAGATCAGGGAGTCTATGGCTACACCTTC. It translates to CASSLDQGVYGYTF.

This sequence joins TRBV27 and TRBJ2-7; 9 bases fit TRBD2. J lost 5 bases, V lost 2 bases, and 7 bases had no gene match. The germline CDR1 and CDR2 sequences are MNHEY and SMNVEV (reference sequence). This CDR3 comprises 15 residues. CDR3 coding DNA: TGTGCCAGCAGTTTAGGGGGGACTAGCCTTGACGAGCAGTACTTC. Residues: CASSLGGTSLDEQYF.

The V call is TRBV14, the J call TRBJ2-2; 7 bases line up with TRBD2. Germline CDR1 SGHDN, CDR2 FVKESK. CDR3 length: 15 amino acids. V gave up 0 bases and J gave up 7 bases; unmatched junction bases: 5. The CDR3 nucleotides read TGTGCCAGCAGCCAAGATCACGGCGGGAGCGGGGAGCTGTTTTTT. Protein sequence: CASSQDHGGSGELFF.

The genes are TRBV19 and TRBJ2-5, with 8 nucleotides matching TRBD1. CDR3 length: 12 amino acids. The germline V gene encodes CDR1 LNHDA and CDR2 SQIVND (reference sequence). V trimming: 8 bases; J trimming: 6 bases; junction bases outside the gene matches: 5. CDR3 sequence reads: CASSGGRKTQYF. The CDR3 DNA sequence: TGTGCCAGTTCAGGGGGCAGAAAGACCCAGTACTTC.

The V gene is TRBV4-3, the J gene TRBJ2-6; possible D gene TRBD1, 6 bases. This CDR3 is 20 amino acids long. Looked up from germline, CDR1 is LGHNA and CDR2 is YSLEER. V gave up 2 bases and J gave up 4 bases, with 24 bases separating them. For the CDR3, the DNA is TGCGCCAGCAGCCAATCTCTAGCTCCGGGACACCTCATGGGGGCCAACGTCCTGACTTTC. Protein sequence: CASSQSLAPGHLMGANVLTF.

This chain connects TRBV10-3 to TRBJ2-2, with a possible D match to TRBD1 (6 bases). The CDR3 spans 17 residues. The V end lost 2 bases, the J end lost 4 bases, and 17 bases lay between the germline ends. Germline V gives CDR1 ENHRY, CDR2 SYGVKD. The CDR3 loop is CAISEASGASGTGELFF. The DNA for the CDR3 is TGTGCCATCAGTGAGGCCTCAGGGGCATCGGGCACCGGGGAGCTGTTTTTT.

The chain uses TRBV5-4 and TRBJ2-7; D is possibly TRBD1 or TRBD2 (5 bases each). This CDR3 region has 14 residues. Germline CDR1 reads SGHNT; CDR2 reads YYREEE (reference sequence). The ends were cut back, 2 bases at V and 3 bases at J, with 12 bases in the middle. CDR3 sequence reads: CASSFPGRVYEQYF. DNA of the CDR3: TGTGCCAGCAGCTTTCCAGGGAGAGTCTACGAGCAGTACTTC.

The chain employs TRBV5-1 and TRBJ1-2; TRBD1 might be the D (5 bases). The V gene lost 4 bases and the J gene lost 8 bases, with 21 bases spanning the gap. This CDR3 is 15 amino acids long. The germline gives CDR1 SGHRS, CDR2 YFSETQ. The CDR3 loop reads CASSRNPGTQGGYTF. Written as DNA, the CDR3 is TGCGCCAGCAGCCGCAACCCCGGGACTCAAGGAGGCTACACCTTC.

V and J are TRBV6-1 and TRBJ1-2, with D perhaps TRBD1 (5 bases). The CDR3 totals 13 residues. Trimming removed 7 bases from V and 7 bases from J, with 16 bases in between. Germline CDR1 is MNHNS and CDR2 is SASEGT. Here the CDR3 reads CASTTPGGVGYTF. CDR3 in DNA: TGTGCCAGCACGACGCCTGGAGGGGTTGGCTACACCTTC.

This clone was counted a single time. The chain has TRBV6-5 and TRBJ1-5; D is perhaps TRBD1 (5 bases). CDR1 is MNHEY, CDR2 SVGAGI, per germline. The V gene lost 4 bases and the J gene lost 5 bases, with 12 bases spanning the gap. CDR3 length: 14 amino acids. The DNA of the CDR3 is TGTGCCAGCAGTTGGTCGGGGGACTATCAGCCCCAGCATTTT. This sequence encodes CASSWSGDYQPQHF.

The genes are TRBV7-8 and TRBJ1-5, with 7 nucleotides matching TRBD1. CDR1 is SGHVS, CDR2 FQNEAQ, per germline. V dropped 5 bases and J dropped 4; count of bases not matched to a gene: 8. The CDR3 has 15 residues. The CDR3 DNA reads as TGTGCCAGCAGCCCAAGGGACAGCCTAAATCAGCCCCAGCATTTT. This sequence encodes CASSPRDSLNQPQHF.

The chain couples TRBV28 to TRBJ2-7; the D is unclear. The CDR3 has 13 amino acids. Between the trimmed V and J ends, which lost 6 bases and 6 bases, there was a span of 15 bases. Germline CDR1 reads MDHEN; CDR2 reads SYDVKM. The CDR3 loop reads CASSAAGPFEQYF. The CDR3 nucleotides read TGTGCCAGCAGCGCAGCCGGACCTTTCGAGCAGTACTTC. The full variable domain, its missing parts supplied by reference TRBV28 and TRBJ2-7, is DVKVTQSSRYLVKRTGEKVFLECVQDMDHENMFWYRQDPGLGLRLIYFSYDVKMKEKGDIPEGYSVSREKKERFSLILESASTNQTSMYLCASSAAGPFEQYFGPGTRLTVT.

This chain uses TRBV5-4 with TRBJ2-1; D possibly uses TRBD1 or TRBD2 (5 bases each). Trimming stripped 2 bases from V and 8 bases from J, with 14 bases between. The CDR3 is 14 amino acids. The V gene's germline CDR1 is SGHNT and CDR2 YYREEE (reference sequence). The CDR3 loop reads CASSLIGSGHEQFF. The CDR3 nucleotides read TGTGCCAGCAGCTTAATAGGATCGGGACATGAGCAGTTCTTC.